Shown below are 10 T cell receptor beta chains from a single sample sequenced in a study of metastatic and nonmetastatic thyroid tumors. With MiXCR, TCRdb reprocessed the PCR reads. The table lists 75,000 to 100,000 clones, approximately 11% of them singletons. No treatment of any kind had been given to any patient before thyroid surgery. Sample: blood. These receptors were taken from a female donor with papillary thyroid cancer or a benign thyroid nodule (not recorded which). Some clones in this sample may be carry-over from other donors' samples.

The V gene is TRBV6-1, the J gene TRBJ2-7, with D tentatively TRBD1 or TRBD2 (5 bases each). The CDR3 contains 13 residues. Per germline, CDR1 MNHNS and CDR2 SASEGT. With 8 bases removed from V and 1 base from J, the gap between germline ends came to 12 bases. The CDR3 DNA is TGTGCCAGCTCGGTGGGGGAATCCTACGAGCAGTACTTC. This translates into CASSVGESYEQYF.

This clone was counted between two and nine times. The junction departs from the called germline gene at one end, perhaps through a read error. V is TRBV12-3 or TRBV12-4 and J is TRBJ2-2, with D perhaps matching TRBD1 (6 bases). The CDR3 covers 14 residues. CDR3 residues: CASSTEGVGVELVF. In nucleotides, the CDR3 is TGTGCCAGCAGTACCGAGGGGGTCGGCGTGGAGCTGGTTTTT.

This clone occurred many times. This rearrangement joins TRBV20-1 to TRBJ1-2, with 8 bases fitting TRBD1. CDR3 length equals 16 residues. The germline CDR1 and CDR2 sequences are DFQATT and SNEGSKA (reference sequence). The junction had 10 bases not matched to a gene; V was cut back by 0 bases and J by 4 bases. Written as DNA, the CDR3 is TGCAGTGCTAGAGATTGGGCAACCGGGACAGGCTATGGCTACACCTTC. Translating it yields CSARDWATGTGYGYTF.

At least ten counts were recorded for this clone. The CDR3 nucleotides read TGCGCCAGCAGCCCCTCGGGGGTAGGGGCCAACGTCCTGACTTTC. Encoded protein: CASSPSGVGANVLTF. The rearrangement uses TRBV5-1 and TRBJ2-6, with D possibly being TRBD2 (6 bases). V lost 4 bases and J 4 bases, leaving 12 bases between the germline ends. CDR3 size: 15 residues. Germline V CDR1 and CDR2: SGHRS, YFSETQ.

This clone was observed at least ten times. The gene calls are TRBV7-2 and TRBJ1-2; 10 bases fit TRBD1. Germline-derived CDR1 and CDR2 are SGHTA and FQGNSA. The CDR3 extends over 14 amino acids. Trimming took 5 bases from V and 8 from J; bases not matched to a gene: 8. CDR3 DNA sequence: TGTGCCAGCAGCCGAGGTGGGACAGGGGAAGGCTACACCTTC. Translation gives CASSRGGTGEGYTF.

This clone showed up many times. J is TRBJ1-4 and V is TRBV20-1; D is undetermined. The V and J ends lost 3 bases and 17 bases respectively, with 22 bases between them. This CDR3 comprises 13 residues. Germline CDR1 is DFQATT and CDR2 is SNEGSKA (reference sequence). CDR3 DNA sequence: TGCAGTGCTAGTCCCCCCCGCGGACTCCTCCAATTTTTT. Translating gives CSASPPRGLLQFF.

This clone was detected many times. The rearrangement uses TRBV5-4 and TRBJ2-1, with D possibly being TRBD2 (5 bases). Germline V lookup: CDR1 SGHNT, CDR2 YYREEE (reference sequence). V lost 3 bases and J lost 3, with 7 bases in between. The CDR3 covers 13 residues. Here the CDR3 reads CASSWGDYNEQFF. In DNA, the CDR3 is TGTGCCAGCAGCTGGGGAGACTACAATGAGCAGTTCTTC.

A few counts support this clone. One end of the junction is discordant with germline, which a read error may explain. This sequence joins TRBV6-1 and TRBJ1-4; 7 nucleotides match TRBD1. CDR3 size: 16 residues. Per germline, CDR1 MNHNS and CDR2 SASEGT. In nucleotides, the CDR3 is TGTGCCAGCAGTGAAGGGCTGGGCAGGGGGAATGAAGAACTGTTTTTT. It is translated as CASSEGLGRGNEELFF.

Ten or more counts support this clone. The chain combines TRBV6-2 or TRBV6-3 with TRBJ2-1; D is ambiguous. There are 12 residues in the CDR3. V was clipped by 0 bases and J by 6 bases, with 3 bases between them. The germline gives CDR1 MNHEY, CDR2 SVGEGT. The CDR3 sequence: CASSYSGNEQFF. As DNA, the CDR3 is TGTGCCAGCAGTTACTCGGGCAATGAGCAGTTCTTC.

This clone was observed at least ten times. The rearrangement uses TRBV7-8 and TRBJ2-5, with 8 bases lining up with TRBD1. Losses at the gene ends were 6 bases for V and 7 bases for J; bases not matched to a gene: 10. CDR1 and CDR2 (germline): SGHVS, FQNEAQ. This CDR3 has 14 residues. CDR3 residues: CASSYQGASGTQYF. The CDR3 nucleotides read TGTGCCAGCAGTTACCAGGGGGCCTCAGGGACCCAGTACTTC.